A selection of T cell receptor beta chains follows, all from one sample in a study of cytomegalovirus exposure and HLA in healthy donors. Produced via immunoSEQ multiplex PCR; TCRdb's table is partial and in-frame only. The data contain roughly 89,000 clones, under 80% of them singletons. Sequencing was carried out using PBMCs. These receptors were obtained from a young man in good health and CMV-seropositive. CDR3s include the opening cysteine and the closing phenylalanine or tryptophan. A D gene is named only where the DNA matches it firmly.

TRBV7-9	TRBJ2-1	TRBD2	CASSPVGGASRQFF
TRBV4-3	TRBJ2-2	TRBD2	CASGIGGGPAGELFF
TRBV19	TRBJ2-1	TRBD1	CASSPISGTGSHNEQFF
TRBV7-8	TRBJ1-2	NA	CASSLDSTVANYGYTF
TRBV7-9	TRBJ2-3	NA	CASSLVGGGATDTQYF
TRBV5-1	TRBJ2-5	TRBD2	CASSLLAGLETQYF
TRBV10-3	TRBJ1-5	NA	CAISEVNQPGSNQPQHF
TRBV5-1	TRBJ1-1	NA	CASSLKGTITEAFF
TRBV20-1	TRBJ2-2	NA	CSAVTAGELFF
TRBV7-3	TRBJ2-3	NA	CASSLGLPPSLDF
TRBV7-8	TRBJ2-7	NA	CASSLWQGKNSYEQYF
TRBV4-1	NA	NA	CASSYQSGVSAEQYF
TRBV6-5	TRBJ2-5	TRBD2	CASSYEAGGPQYF
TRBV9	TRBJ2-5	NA	CASSVASTGETQYF
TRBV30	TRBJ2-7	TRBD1	CAFTPPGTGASYEQYF
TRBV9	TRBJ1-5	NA	CASSAGGGNLQPQHF
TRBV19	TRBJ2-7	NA	CASSLRRGTYEQYF
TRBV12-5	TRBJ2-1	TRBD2	CASIRGGNNEQFF
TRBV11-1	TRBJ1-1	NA	CASSSGVMNTEAFF
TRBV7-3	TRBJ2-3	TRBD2	CASSLNPGGRGTDTQYF
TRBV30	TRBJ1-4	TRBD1	CAWSVGKQGAGEKLFF
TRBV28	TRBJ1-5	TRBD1	CASSFRQGNSNQPQHF
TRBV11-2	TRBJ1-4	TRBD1	CASSLGDRDNEKLFF
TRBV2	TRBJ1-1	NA	CASSFEGNTEAFF
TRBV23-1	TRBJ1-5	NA	CASSQIITGSNQPQHF
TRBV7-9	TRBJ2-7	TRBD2	CSSSDRLAGGEQYF
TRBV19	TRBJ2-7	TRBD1	CASSRDAGQGGYEQYF
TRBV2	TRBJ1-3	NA	CASRLDSDRGNTIYF
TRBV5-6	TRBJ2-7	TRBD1	CASSLWGQFNEQYF
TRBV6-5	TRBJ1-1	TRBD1	CASSYTGTGEAFF
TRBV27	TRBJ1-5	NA	CASSQASNQPQHF
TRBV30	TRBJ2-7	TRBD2	CACGPSGYEQYF
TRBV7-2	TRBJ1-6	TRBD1	CASSFTGGNSPLHF
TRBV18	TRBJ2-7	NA	CASSPRTDYEQYF
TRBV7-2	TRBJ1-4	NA	CASSLVLTRGTNEKLFF
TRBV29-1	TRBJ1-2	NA	CSVEDQGQAGGYTF
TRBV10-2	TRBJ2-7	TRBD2	CASRAGMTSGVTTSRDYEQYF
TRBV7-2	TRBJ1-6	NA	CASSLVSSSYNSPLHF
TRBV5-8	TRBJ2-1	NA	CASSLAGHYNEQFF
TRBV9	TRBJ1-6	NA	CASSGTGYNSPLHF
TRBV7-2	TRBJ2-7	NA	CASSSTGSYEQYF
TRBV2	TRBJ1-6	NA	CASSEIGRGNSPLHF
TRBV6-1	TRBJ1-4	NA	CASRIFGGINEKLFF
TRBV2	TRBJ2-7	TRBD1	CASRVDRGLYEQYF
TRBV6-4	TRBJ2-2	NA	CASSPREALTGELFF
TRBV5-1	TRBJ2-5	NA	CASSLRLGQETQYF
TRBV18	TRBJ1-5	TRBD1	CASSPRTRDREGNGNQPQHF